These 9 T cell receptor beta chains originate from one sample sequenced in a study of lymphopenia after photon versus proton radiotherapy. Data came from immunoSEQ multiplex PCR; TCRdb stores just in-frame clones and leaves some out. This sample has about 40,000 clones, with about 86% found just once. The source was peripheral blood, collected from a patient treated with proton-based radiotherapy. These receptors originate from a woman in her 70s with pancreatic cancer. Some clones in this sample may be carry-over from other donors' samples.

The chain combines TRBV15 with TRBJ2-7, with TRBD2 as a possible D gene (6 bases). Germline CDR1 reads LNHNV; CDR2 reads YYDKDF (reference sequence). The CDR3 has 17 residues. V lost 0 bases and J lost 0, with 15 bases in between. The CDR3 DNA follows: TGTGCCACCAGCAGAGACCGAGTGGCGGGGTCCTCCTACGAGCAGTACTTC. This encodes CATSRDRVAGSSYEQYF. Full variable domain (missing parts from reference TRBV15 and TRBJ2-7): DAMVIQNPRYQVTQFGKPVTLSCSQTLNHNVMYWYQQKSSQAPKLLFHYYDKDFNNEADTPDNFQSRRPNTSFCFLDIRSPGLGDTAMYLCATSRDRVAGSSYEQYFGPGTRLTVT.

The chain joins TRBV19 to TRBJ2-7, with unresolved D. The CDR3 consists of 13 residues. CDR1 and CDR2 (germline): LNHDA, SQIVND (reference sequence). Trimming cost V 4 bases and J 3 bases, with 10 bases left between them. Here the CDR3 DNA reads TGTGCCAGTAGTACCTCCGTTCTCTACGAGCAGTACTTC. Translation: CASSTSVLYEQYF.

The gene calls are TRBV5-6 and TRBJ1-1, with TRBD1 as a possible D gene (6 bases). CDR3 length equals 15 residues. Trimming shortened V by 4 bases and J by 5 bases, and 18 bases separated the two germline ends. Germline V lookup: CDR1 SGHDT, CDR2 YYEEEE. The CDR3 reads CASSLPGAGRTEAFF. The CDR3, as DNA: TGTGCCAGCAGCCTTCCAGGGGCAGGGAGGACTGAAGCTTTCTTT.

The chain recombines TRBV7-9 with TRBJ2-7; D not resolved. The CDR3 extends over 13 amino acids. Germline V gene sequence: CDR1 SEHNR, CDR2 FQNEAQ (reference sequence). V lost 5 bases and J lost 2, with 10 bases in between. The CDR3 nucleotides read TGTGCCAGCAGCCCAAAAGGACCCTACGAGCAGTACTTC. The encoded protein is CASSPKGPYEQYF. The full variable domain, with the rest looked up from reference TRBV7-9 and TRBJ2-7, is DTGVSQNPRHKITKRGQNVTFRCDPISEHNRLYWYRQTLGQGPEFLTYFQNEAQLEKSRLLSDRFSAERPKGSFSTLEIQRTEQGDSAMYLCASSPKGPYEQYFGPGTRLTVT.

The chain couples TRBV25-1 to TRBJ1-4, with 9 bases matching TRBD1. The CDR3 is made up of 15 amino acids. V trimming: 6 bases; J trimming: 4 bases; junction bases outside the gene matches: 6. Germline CDR1 MGHDK, CDR2 SYGVNS. The CDR3 spells CASRGQGGSNEKLFF. The CDR3, as DNA: TGTGCCAGCAGGGGACAGGGAGGGAGTAATGAAAAACTGTTTTTT.

The rearrangement joins TRBV6-5 to TRBJ1-1, with D possibly TRBD1 on 6 matching bases. CDR1 is MNHEY, CDR2 SVGAGI, per germline. V was clipped by 1 base and J by 8 bases, with 14 bases between them. This CDR3 contains 14 residues. As DNA, the CDR3 is TGTGCCAGCAGTTACTTCGATCGGGGGCGCGAAGCTTTCTTT. It specifies CASSYFDRGREAFF.

The sample holds a few counts of this clone. This chain connects TRBV5-4 to TRBJ2-2; a weak D match, TRBD1 (5 bases). Per germline, CDR1 SGHNT and CDR2 YYREEE (reference sequence). CDR3 length equals 15 residues. The V gene lost 0 bases and the J gene lost 2 bases, with 8 bases spanning the gap. CDR3 protein: CASSLVQGNTGELFF. CDR3 nucleotide sequence: TGTGCCAGCAGCTTGGTTCAGGGAAACACCGGGGAGCTGTTTTTT.

The gene calls are TRBV4-1 and TRBJ2-7, with 14 bases fitting TRBD2. CDR3 size: 18 residues. Germline loops: CDR1 MGHRA, CDR2 YSYEKL. After removal of 4 bases from V and 0 bases from J, the junction contained 8 bases not matched to a gene. DNA for the CDR3: TGCGCCAGCAGCCTGGGACTAGCGGGAGTTATCTCCTCCTACGAGCAGTACTTC. This gives the protein CASSLGLAGVISSYEQYF.

This chain joins TRBV28 and TRBJ1-1; no firm D call. The CDR3 length is 13 residues. Germline values: CDR1 MDHEN, CDR2 SYDVKM. V was clipped by 3 bases and J by 5 bases, with 10 bases between them. As DNA, the CDR3 is TGTGCCAGCAGTTTGTCATTAGGAACTGAAGCTTTCTTT. It encodes CASSLSLGTEAFF.